This TCR beta chain was found in a study of cytomegalovirus exposure and HLA in healthy donors. PCR primers comprised 60 Vbeta and 13 Jbeta primers. Only in-frame clones appear in the TCRdb table, and some are missing; sequencing was by immunoSEQ multiplex PCR. The sample yields 160,000 or so clones, of which the top ten take up roughly 1.9%. As to this clone: What it binds is unknown.

Study-level results: In an earlier analysis, in some 500 donors, most V segments appeared productive either ~87% or ~30% of the time. The Asian-associated ancestry cluster reportedly had fewer N-insertions than the approximately 630-donor mean in a later analysis.

The germline V gene has CDR1 MRHNA and CDR2 SNTAGT. Deletions cut 6 bases from V and 1 base from J, with 15 bases between. The CDR3 runs to 15 residues. What was sequenced was PBMCs. V and J are TRBV6-4 and TRBJ1-1; maybe TRBD1 (5 bases). The sequence was collected from a man aged 25 to 40 in good health and CMV-seronegative. The CDR3: CASRTPGLSNTEAFF. The CDR3 nucleotides are TGTGCCAGCAGAACTCCGGGACTCTCGAACACTGAAGCTTTCTTT.